Presented here are 26 T cell receptor beta chains from one specimen sequenced in a study of T cell repertoires in aging, cancer and after chemotherapy. A mixed TRB-A/B primer pool amplified rearranged TRB by multiplex touch-down PCR. TCRdb independently ran MiXCR on the multiplex PCR reads; one entry per CDR3 protein. Among over a thousand distinct CDR3 sequences listed, 25% to 35% were seen once. The template was genomic DNA from peripheral blood, not RNA. Source material: blood. Receptors were obtained from a human donor with a solid tumor.

This rearrangement joins TRBV27 to TRBJ2-7, with TRBD2 identical over 7 bases. V shed 1 base and J 1 base; nucleotides not matched to a gene: 4. The germline CDR1 and CDR2 sequences are MNHEY and SMNVEV (reference sequence). The CDR3 spans 15 residues. The CDR3 DNA reads TGTGCCAGCAGTTTATTCGGGGGGAGGTCCTACGAGCAGTACTTC. Encoded protein: CASSLFGGRSYEQYF.

The J gene is TRBJ1-5, the V gene TRBV28; D is ambiguous. The CDR3 consists of 13 residues. Trimming took off 2 bases at V and 8 bases at J, with 10 bases between the two ends. Germline CDR1 is MDHEN and CDR2 is SYDVKM. The CDR3 sequence: CASSLTGMKPQHF. In DNA form, the CDR3 reads TGTGCCAGCAGTTTAACGGGGATGAAGCCCCAGCATTTT.

By share of the sample, this clonotype is medium-sized (0.01 to 0.1%). This chain joins TRBV7-2 and TRBJ2-3; no clear D. CDR3 length: 15 amino acids. Germline V CDR1 and CDR2: SGHTA, FQGNSA. V was shortened by 3 bases and J by 0 bases, with 10 bases between the two germline ends. The CDR3 here is CASSLAGLSTDTQYF. The CDR3 DNA reads TGTGCCAGCAGCTTGGCAGGCCTTAGCACAGATACGCAGTATTTT.

As regards this clonotype: This may be a read error, as it is one base from a much larger clone. V is TRBV20-1 and J is TRBJ2-3; D gene uncertain. CDR1 and CDR2 from the germline V gene are DFQATT and SNEGSKA (reference sequence). This CDR3 is built from 12 residues. CDR3 nucleotides: TGCAGTCCTAGAAGACTCACAGATACGCAGTATTTT. Its translation is CSPRRLTDTQYF.

This clonotype is labeled as medium-sized. The chain couples TRBV20-1 to TRBJ2-1; TRBD2 matches 13 bases. Per germline, CDR1 DFQATT and CDR2 SNEGSKA (reference sequence). The CDR3 is 20 amino acids. The V gene end was trimmed by 0 bases and the J gene end by 6 bases; junction bases not matched to a gene: 17. The CDR3 sequence: CSARDRGTSGGAKSGNEQFF. The CDR3 nucleotides read TGCAGTGCTAGAGATCGGGGTACTAGCGGGGGGGCAAAGTCCGGCAATGAGCAGTTCTTC.

This clonotype showed up just a few times. J is TRBJ2-5 and V is TRBV11-2; the D is unclear. V gave up 5 bases and J gave up 5 bases, with 6 bases separating them. Germline values: CDR1 SGHAT, CDR2 FQNNGV. The CDR3 is 11 residues long. CDR3 in amino acids: CASSPHETQYF. CDR3 in DNA: TGTGCCAGCAGCCCGCATGAGACCCAGTACTTC. Supplemented by reference TRBV11-2 and TRBJ2-5, the full variable domain reads EAGVAQSPRYKIIEKRQSVAFWCNPISGHATLYWYQQILGQGPKLLIQFQNNGVVDDSQLPKDRFSAERLKGVDSTLKIQPAKLEDSAVYLCASSPHETQYFGPGTRLLVL.

This clonotype is medium-sized within its sample. The chain uses TRBV7-2 and TRBJ2-2; 7 bases are a match to TRBD2. CDR1 SGHTA and CDR2 FQGNSA come from the germline V gene. The CDR3 is 13 amino acids. With 9 bases clipped from V and 7 bases from J, the junction kept 8 bases outside the gene matches. CDR3 amino acids: CASGGGAVGELFF. As DNA, the CDR3 is TGTGCCAGTGGGGGAGGGGCGGTCGGGGAGCTGTTTTTT.

Relative to its sample, this clonotype is large. V and J are TRBV30 and TRBJ2-5; D might be TRBD1 (5 bases). Trimming cost V 0 bases and J 3 bases, with 5 bases left between them. Germline-derived CDR1 and CDR2 are GTSNPN and SVGIG (reference sequence). This CDR3 is 12 amino acids long. The CDR3 loop reads CAWSVGEETQYF. Written as DNA, the CDR3 is TGTGCCTGGAGTGTAGGGGAAGAGACCCAGTACTTC.

The chain links TRBV9 to TRBJ2-3, with D perhaps matching TRBD2 (7 bases). Germline assignment: CDR1 SGDLS and CDR2 YYNGEE. V lost 6 bases and J 2 bases, leaving 16 bases between the germline ends. The CDR3 consists of 15 residues. CDR3 protein: CASTLGGAFTDTQYF. The CDR3 coding sequence is TGTGCCAGCACCTTAGGGGGGGCTTTCACAGATACGCAGTATTTT.

In its sample, this clonotype ranks as medium-sized. V is TRBV5-1 and J is TRBJ2-5; 7 nucleotides line up with TRBD1. V shed 3 bases, J shed 1 base, and the junction held 6 bases outside the gene matches. The V gene's germline CDR1 is SGHRS and CDR2 YFSETQ. This CDR3 is built from 15 residues. The CDR3 nucleotides are TGCGCCAGCAGCTCGGACAGGTTTTTCCAAGAGACCCAGTACTTC. It translates to CASSSDRFFQETQYF.

By share, this clonotype counts as large (0.1 to 1%). J is TRBJ1-2 and V is TRBV6-6; TRBD1 might be the D (5 bases). The V and J ends lost 8 bases and 4 bases respectively, with 14 bases between them. The CDR3 is 13 amino acids. Germline-derived CDR1 and CDR2 are MNHNY and SVGAGI (reference sequence). The CDR3 coding sequence is TGTGCCAGCGGCAAGGACACAACCTATGGCTACACCTTC. Residues: CASGKDTTYGYTF.

V is TRBV12-3 or TRBV12-4 and J is TRBJ2-1; 15 bases are shared with TRBD2. This CDR3 contains 16 residues. After removal of 5 bases from V and 10 bases from J, the junction contained 9 bases not matched to a gene. In nucleotides, the CDR3 is TGTGCCAGCAGTCCAGGACTAGCGGGGGGGGCGAAGGAGCAGTTCTTC. Translated, it gives CASSPGLAGGAKEQFF.

The chain combines TRBV10-1 with TRBJ1-2, with a possible D match to TRBD1 (6 bases). The CDR3 runs to 14 residues. Germline assignment: CDR1 WNHNN and CDR2 SYGVQD (reference sequence). Between the trimmed V and J ends, which lost 9 bases and 4 bases, there was a span of 18 bases. CDR3 DNA sequence: TGCGCCAGACCCCAGGGGCAGACCCCCTATGGCTACACCTTC. Translating gives CARPQGQTPYGYTF.

This clonotype qualifies as large. The chain combines TRBV6-6 with TRBJ2-5, with 7 bases fitting TRBD1. After removal of 6 bases from V and 1 base from J, the junction contained 5 bases not matched to a gene. The germline CDR1 and CDR2 sequences are MNHNY and SVGAGI (reference sequence). The CDR3 runs 14 residues. The CDR3 region is CASSPSGGQETQYF. Here the CDR3 DNA reads TGTGCCAGCAGCCCCTCAGGGGGCCAAGAGACCCAGTACTTC.

The V gene is TRBV19, the J gene TRBJ1-6, with D tentatively TRBD1 (6 bases). The germline V and J ends were trimmed by 10 bases and 0 bases, with 16 bases remaining between them. The CDR3 length is 16 residues. Per germline, CDR1 LNHDA and CDR2 SQIVND (reference sequence). The CDR3 here is CATPMGGASYNSPLHF. DNA of the CDR3: TGTGCCACCCCCATGGGGGGGGCCTCCTATAATTCACCCCTCCACTTT.

The chain combines TRBV6-5 with TRBJ2-7; D is perhaps TRBD2 (7 bases). The germline CDR1 and CDR2 sequences are MNHEY and SVGAGI. CDR3 length: 14 amino acids. Trimming removed 2 bases at V and 4 bases at J, with 12 bases between. The CDR3, as DNA: TGTGCCAGCAGTTACAGGGGGGGCGAGTACGAGCAGTACTTC. Protein sequence: CASSYRGGEYEQYF.

This clonotype rates as medium-sized (0.01 to 0.1%). The gene calls are TRBV6-5 and TRBJ1-2; D perhaps matches TRBD1 (5 bases). V gave up 5 bases and J gave up 8 bases, with 12 bases separating them. The CDR3 sequence is 12 residues long. Germline lookup yields CDR1 MNHEY and CDR2 SVGAGI. CDR3 residues: CASSDSLGGYTF. CDR3 nucleotides: TGTGCCAGCAGTGACAGTTTGGGAGGCTACACCTTC.

The rearrangement joins TRBV5-4 to TRBJ2-3, with no clear D. V lost 0 bases to trimming and J lost 3 bases, with 5 bases between them. This CDR3 contains 13 residues. Germline assignment: CDR1 SGHNT and CDR2 YYREEE (reference sequence). DNA for the CDR3: TGTGCCAGCAGCTTGGCGGTAACAGATACGCAGTATTTT. This gives the protein CASSLAVTDTQYF.

By share, this clonotype counts as large (0.1 to 1%). The chain links TRBV18 to TRBJ1-2, with D possibly being TRBD1 (5 bases). The V end lost 0 bases, the J end lost 6 bases, and 8 bases lay between the germline ends. Germline assignment: CDR1 KGHSH and CDR2 LQKENI. The CDR3 spans 13 residues. The CDR3 region has the DNA TGTGCCAGCTCACCACCGGGGACGGATGGCTACACCTTC. As protein: CASSPPGTDGYTF. The full variable domain, in which reference TRBV18 and TRBJ1-2 provide the parts outside the CDR3, is NAGVMQNPRHLVRRRGQEARLRCSPMKGHSHVYWYRQLPEEGLKFMVYLQKENIIDESGMPKERFSAEFPKEGPSILRIQQVVRGDSAAYFCASSPPGTDGYTFGSGTRLTVV.

The rearrangement joins TRBV19 to TRBJ1-1; D might be TRBD1 (5 bases). With 6 bases removed from V and 3 bases from J, the gap between germline ends came to 17 bases. The CDR3 runs 15 residues. The germline CDR1 and CDR2 sequences are LNHDA and SQIVND (reference sequence). The CDR3 loop reads CASRRSGAGDTEAFF. CDR3 in DNA: TGTGCCAGTAGACGGAGCGGGGCGGGGGACACTGAAGCTTTCTTT.

Points on this clonotype: The junction and the germline gene differ at one end; a read error may be behind it. The chain links TRBV5-1 to TRBJ2-3, with 12 bases that match TRBD2. This CDR3 region has 15 residues. Germline CDR1 and CDR2: SGHRS and YFSETQ. CDR3 protein: CASSLAGGPEDTQYF. In nucleotides, the CDR3 is TGTGCCAGCAGCCTAGCGGGGGGGCCAGAAGATACGCAGTATTTT.

J is TRBJ2-1 and V is TRBV19; D not certain. Germline-derived CDR1 and CDR2 are LNHDA and SQIVND (reference sequence). The CDR3 loop spans 14 amino acids. The ends were cut back, 3 bases at V and 4 bases at J, with 10 bases in the middle. The CDR3 bases are TGTGCCAGTAGTATTATGGCGGCATACAATGAGCAGTTCTTC. Translating it yields CASSIMAAYNEQFF.

This chain joins TRBV4-3 and TRBJ2-3, with D perhaps being TRBD1 or TRBD2 (6 bases each). CDR1 is LGHNA and CDR2 is YSLEER in the germline V gene. The length of the CDR3 is 15 residues. V lost 0 bases and J 5 bases, leaving 12 bases between the germline ends. This CDR3 is CASSQEWGAGDTQYF. The CDR3 nucleotides are TGCGCCAGCAGCCAAGAATGGGGGGCAGGAGATACGCAGTATTTT.

This clonotype was observed a few times. This sequence joins TRBV7-2 and TRBJ2-2; the match to TRBD1 covers 7 bases. This CDR3 is built from 16 residues. Looked up from germline, CDR1 is SGHTA and CDR2 is FQGNSA. The V and J ends lost 1 base and 6 bases, in that order; junction bases with no gene match: 8. The CDR3: CASSLVGDRVAGELFF. The CDR3 nucleotides are TGTGCCAGCAGCTTAGTAGGCGACAGGGTTGCCGGGGAGCTGTTTTTT.

The chain links TRBV27 to TRBJ2-2; 11 bases align to TRBD1. Germline assignment: CDR1 MNHEY and CDR2 SMNVEV (reference sequence). The ends lost 2 bases at V and 4 bases at J; junction bases unmatched: 6. The CDR3 length is 17 residues. The CDR3 protein is CASSLVGQGAGTGELFF. CDR3 nucleotides: TGTGCCAGCAGTTTAGTTGGACAGGGGGCTGGCACCGGGGAGCTGTTTTTT.

By share of the sample, this clonotype is medium-sized. The DNA for the CDR3 is TGTGCCAGCAGTCGGGGCGGCGCTGGGGCCAACGTCCTGACTTTC. Encoded protein: CASSRGGAGANVLTF. The chain has TRBV28 and TRBJ2-6; the D gene could be TRBD1 or TRBD2 (5 bases each). This CDR3 is built from 15 residues. Germline loops: CDR1 MDHEN, CDR2 SYDVKM. V dropped 5 bases and J dropped 2 bases, with 10 bases sitting between them.